What follows are 30 T cell receptor beta chains derived from one specimen sequenced in a study of blood T cell repertoires in COVID-19. Using immunoSEQ multiplex PCR, the repertoire was profiled, and TCRdb retains in-frame clones only, with some absent. The profile covers around 150,000 clones, with around 82% appearing a single time and more than 6% taken by the ten largest. The sample comprised peripheral blood. The receptors stem from a woman aged 40 to 50 with COVID-19, enrolled during active disease.

This chain connects TRBV4-1 to TRBJ1-5, with D possibly matching TRBD1 (6 bases). The germline CDR1 and CDR2 sequences are MGHRA and YSYEKL. CDR3 length equals 14 residues. V was pared by 1 base and J by 10 bases, with 14 bases between. CDR3 amino acids: CASSQGERGNPQHF. Here the CDR3 DNA reads TGCGCCAGCAGCCAAGGAGAAAGGGGGAATCCCCAGCATTTT.

This chain joins TRBV11-2 and TRBJ2-3; perhaps TRBD2 as D (5 bases). The CDR3 totals 13 residues. The ends were cut back, 5 bases at V and 0 bases at J, with 6 bases in the middle. Germline V CDR1 and CDR2: SGHAT, FQNNGV. CDR3 sequence: CASSGSSTDTQYF. The CDR3 DNA follows: TGTGCCAGCAGCGGGAGTAGCACAGATACGCAGTATTTT. Full variable domain (missing parts from reference TRBV11-2 and TRBJ2-3): EAGVAQSPRYKIIEKRQSVAFWCNPISGHATLYWYQQILGQGPKLLIQFQNNGVVDDSQLPKDRFSAERLKGVDSTLKIQPAKLEDSAVYLCASSGSSTDTQYFGPGTRLTVL.

The chain joins TRBV19 to TRBJ2-2; TRBD2 matches 7 bases. The CDR3 runs 15 residues. CDR1 and CDR2 from the germline V gene are LNHDA and SQIVND (reference sequence). Trimming cost V 7 bases and J 3 bases; bases outside gene matches: 8. CDR3 residues: CASTSERDYTGELFF. The CDR3 DNA reads TGTGCCAGTACAAGTGAGCGGGATTACACCGGGGAGCTGTTTTTT.

This chain links TRBV27 with TRBJ1-6; D might be TRBD1 (6 bases). CDR1 and CDR2 from the germline V gene are MNHEY and SMNVEV (reference sequence). There are 15 residues in the CDR3. V was cut by 6 bases and J by 10 bases, with 19 bases left in between. CDR3 sequence reads: CASRDDRSFTSPLHF. DNA for the CDR3: TGTGCCAGCAGGGACGACAGGTCGTTTACCTCACCCCTCCACTTT.

The chain carries TRBV10-3 and TRBJ1-2; possibly TRBD1 for D (5 bases). Germline V gene sequence: CDR1 ENHRY, CDR2 SYGVKD. The CDR3 loop spans 12 amino acids. Trimming cost V 8 bases and J 4 bases, with 11 bases left between them. The CDR3 loop is CAIAGSGYGYTF. As DNA, the CDR3 is TGTGCCATCGCAGGGTCAGGCTATGGCTACACCTTC.

This chain links TRBV14 with TRBJ2-3; 9 bases fit TRBD2. The CDR3 spans 16 residues. J was trimmed by 4 bases and V by 1 base; bases with no gene match: 6. Germline loops: CDR1 SGHDN, CDR2 FVKESK. This CDR3 reads CASSQASGRLSDTQYF. The CDR3 DNA sequence: TGTGCCAGCAGCCAAGCGAGCGGGAGGTTATCAGATACGCAGTATTTT.

The chain recombines TRBV28 with TRBJ1-2; no clear D. V lost 1 base, J lost 7 bases, and 10 bases lay in between. The CDR3 spans 13 residues. CDR1 MDHEN and CDR2 SYDVKM come from the germline V gene. The CDR3 protein is CASSLFRAGGYTF. Here the CDR3 DNA reads TGTGCCAGCAGTTTATTTCGGGCGGGTGGCTACACCTTC.

The chain couples TRBV3-1 (or the pseudogene TRBV3-2) to TRBJ2-1, with 12 bases lining up with TRBD1. CDR1 LGHDT and CDR2 YNNKEL come from the germline V gene (reference sequence). This CDR3 is built from 17 residues. With 0 bases clipped from V and 8 bases from J, the junction kept 8 bases outside the gene matches. This CDR3 is CASSQDWGTGGIDEQFF. CDR3 coding DNA: TGTGCCAGCAGCCAAGATTGGGGGACAGGGGGCATCGATGAGCAGTTCTTC.

The chain couples TRBV2 to TRBJ2-7, with D uncertain. This CDR3 has 12 amino acids. Germline V gene data show CDR1 as SNHLY and CDR2 as FYNNEI. The germline V and J ends were trimmed by 4 bases and 2 bases, with 6 bases remaining between them. CDR3 nucleotides: TGTGCCAGCAGTGTAGAGGCCTACGAGCAGTACGTC. Translation gives CASSVEAYEQYV.

This clone was counted once. V gene TRBV18 combines with J gene TRBJ2-7, with 15 bases identical to TRBD2. V gave up 2 bases and J gave up 7 bases; unmatched junction bases: 9. The CDR3 sequence is 17 residues long. Germline-derived CDR1 and CDR2 are KGHSH and LQKENI. The CDR3, as DNA: TGTGCCAGCTCACCAAGGGGGACTAGCGGGGGGATCGGGGAGCAGTACGTC. Encoded protein: CASSPRGTSGGIGEQYV.

CDR3 DNA: TGTGCCAGCAGCGGCCGCGGGGAGAGGGGCCGGTACAATCAGCCCCAGCATTTT. The encoded protein is CASSGRGERGRYNQPQHF. The V and J genes are TRBV7-8 and TRBJ1-5; a possible D gene is TRBD1 (5 bases). The germline V gene has CDR1 SGHVS and CDR2 FQNEAQ. V shed 5 bases and J shed 3 bases, with 23 bases lying between them. The CDR3 runs 18 residues.

This sequence joins TRBV5-4 and TRBJ1-1; D is possibly TRBD1 (5 bases). CDR1 SGHNT and CDR2 YYREEE come from the germline V gene (reference sequence). CDR3 size: 15 residues. V gave up 4 bases and J gave up 0 bases, with 13 bases separating them. The CDR3 DNA reads as TGTGCCAGCAGCCAGGTAGGGGCCATGAACACTGAAGCTTTCTTT. The encoded protein is CASSQVGAMNTEAFF.

The J gene is TRBJ2-6, the V gene TRBV14; 8 bases are a match to TRBD2. Trimming at V came to 1 base and at J to 1 base, leaving 3 bases not matched to a gene. Germline-derived CDR1 and CDR2 are SGHDN and FVKESK. This CDR3 contains 17 residues. As DNA, the CDR3 is TGTGCCAGCAGCCAAGTGGGGACTAGGTCTGGGGCCAACGTCCTGACTTTC. It codes for CASSQVGTRSGANVLTF.

The chain recombines TRBV14 with TRBJ1-2; possibly TRBD1 for D (5 bases). This CDR3 is 13 amino acids long. Trimming cost V 4 bases and J 8 bases, with 14 bases left between them. CDR1 is SGHDN and CDR2 is FVKESK in the germline V gene. The CDR3 here is CASSLRRGNGYTF. CDR3 DNA: TGTGCCAGCAGCCTTCGGAGGGGAAACGGCTACACCTTC.

The chain uses TRBV10-3 and TRBJ1-1, with D tentatively TRBD1 (6 bases). The CDR3 runs to 12 residues. Germline V CDR1 and CDR2: ENHRY, SYGVKD. Trimming removed 3 bases at V and 10 bases at J, with 12 bases between. CDR3 nucleotides: TGTGCCATCAGTGATTGGGGGACAACAGCTTTCTTT. This encodes CAISDWGTTAFF.

The rearrangement joins TRBV7-3 to TRBJ2-7; the D gene is possibly TRBD2 (5 bases). Trimming removed 8 bases from V and 3 bases from J, with 14 bases in between. This CDR3 region has 13 residues. The germline gives CDR1 SGHTA, CDR2 FQGTGA. The CDR3 nucleotides read TGTGCCAGCTCCGAGGGCCGTAACTACGAGCAGTACTTC. Translation: CASSEGRNYEQYF.

The gene calls are TRBV29-1 and TRBJ2-5; 8 bases map to TRBD2. CDR1 is SQVTM, CDR2 ANQGSEA, per germline. The CDR3 length is 13 residues. Trimming at V came to 3 bases and at J to 7 bases, leaving 7 bases not matched to a gene. For the CDR3, the DNA is TGCAGCGTTGACTTCGGGGCGGGAGGGACCCAGTACTTC. Residues: CSVDFGAGGTQYF. Drawing the rest from reference TRBV29-1 and TRBJ2-5, the complete variable domain is SAVISQKPSRDICQRGTSLTIQCQVDSQVTMMFWYRQQPGQSLTLIATANQGSEATYESGFVIDKFPISRPNLTFSTLTVSNMSPEDSSIYLCSVDFGAGGTQYFGPGTRLLVL.

V gene TRBV28 combines with J gene TRBJ2-3, with D perhaps matching TRBD2 (6 bases). Looked up from germline, CDR1 is MDHEN and CDR2 is SYDVKM. V lost 6 bases and J 5 bases, leaving 21 bases between the germline ends. The CDR3 has 16 amino acids. The CDR3 here is CASSSQQRAHLDTQYF. CDR3 DNA sequence: TGTGCCAGCAGCTCTCAACAGCGGGCACATTTAGATACGCAGTATTTT.

The rearrangement uses TRBV5-6 and TRBJ2-7; D is unresolved. The CDR3 covers 11 residues. V was trimmed by 2 bases and J by 5 bases, leaving 5 bases between them. Germline-derived CDR1 and CDR2 are SGHDT and YYEEEE. CDR3 sequence reads: CASSFVNEQYF. CDR3 bases: TGTGCCAGCAGCTTTGTCAACGAGCAGTACTTC.

The chain carries TRBV7-9 and TRBJ2-7; 10 bases align to TRBD1. Trimming cost V 2 bases and J 1 base; bases outside gene matches: 5. Germline V lookup: CDR1 SEHNR, CDR2 FQNEAQ (reference sequence). This CDR3 has 16 residues. The chain's CDR3 is CASSLLRDRGSYEQYF. In DNA, the CDR3 is TGTGCCAGCAGCTTACTACGGGACAGGGGATCCTACGAGCAGTACTTC.

The rearrangement uses TRBV6-5 and TRBJ1-6; 8 nucleotides line up with TRBD1. Germline trimming cut 7 bases from V and 8 bases from J; bases unmatched to any gene: 10. The CDR3 totals 15 residues. Germline assignment: CDR1 MNHEY and CDR2 SVGAGI. The CDR3 region has the DNA TGTGCCAGCAAGGACAGGGCCTTTGGGGATTCACCCCTCCACTTT. Translating it yields CASKDRAFGDSPLHF.

J is TRBJ2-1 and V is TRBV30; no firm D call. Per germline, CDR1 GTSNPN and CDR2 SVGIG (reference sequence). The CDR3 runs to 16 residues. The ends were cut back, 2 bases at V and 0 bases at J, with 14 bases in the middle. This CDR3 reads CAWSLRGLSSYNEQFF. The CDR3 DNA sequence: TGTGCCTGGAGTCTACGAGGTTTGAGCTCCTACAATGAGCAGTTCTTC.

The V gene is TRBV2, the J gene TRBJ2-1; the D gene is possibly TRBD1 (5 bases). The CDR3 has 14 amino acids. Trimming removed 4 bases at V and 6 bases at J, with 13 bases between. CDR1 is SNHLY, CDR2 FYNNEI, per germline. The CDR3 DNA is TGTGCCAGCAGTGCGGACCAGGGTGGCAATGAGCAGTTCTTC. It is translated as CASSADQGGNEQFF. Drawing the rest from reference TRBV2 and TRBJ2-1, the complete variable domain is EPEVTQTPSHQVTQMGQEVILRCVPISNHLYFYWYRQILGQKVEFLVSFYNNEISEKSEIFDDQFSVERPDGSNFTLKIRSTKLEDSAMYFCASSADQGGNEQFFGPGTRLTVL.

Many counts were recorded for this clone. This chain joins TRBV2 and TRBJ1-5; D gene ambiguous. Germline lookup yields CDR1 SNHLY and CDR2 FYNNEI. V was shortened by 8 bases and J by 2 bases, with 16 bases between the two germline ends. This CDR3 spans 15 amino acids. The CDR3 DNA is TGTGCCAGCCGGAAGGAGCCGACCCGCAATCAGCCCCAGCATTTT. It translates to CASRKEPTRNQPQHF.

There are a few counts of this clone. This chain joins TRBV10-3 and TRBJ1-5; D remains ambiguous. Germline lookup yields CDR1 ENHRY and CDR2 SYGVKD. V was clipped by 11 bases and J by 3 bases, with 11 bases between them. The CDR3 loop spans 12 amino acids. The CDR3 sequence: CAVNGDNQPQHF. The CDR3 DNA follows: TGTGCCGTCAACGGGGACAATCAGCCCCAGCATTTT.

The V gene is TRBV11-2, the J gene TRBJ2-1, with no clear D. With 2 bases removed from V and 6 bases from J, the gap between germline ends came to 11 bases. Germline V gene sequence: CDR1 SGHAT, CDR2 FQNNGV. The CDR3 has 14 residues. CDR3 protein: CASSLMSFLNEQFF. The CDR3 DNA is TGTGCCAGCAGCTTAATGTCCTTCCTCAATGAGCAGTTCTTC. The variable domain in full, completed from reference TRBV11-2 and TRBJ2-1, reads EAGVAQSPRYKIIEKRQSVAFWCNPISGHATLYWYQQILGQGPKLLIQFQNNGVVDDSQLPKDRFSAERLKGVDSTLKIQPAKLEDSAVYLCASSLMSFLNEQFFGPGTRLTVL.

V is TRBV7-2 and J is TRBJ2-7; TRBD2 matches at 9 bases. V was clipped by 5 bases and J by 2 bases; unmatched bases: 16. Germline V CDR1 and CDR2: SGHTA, FQGNSA. CDR3 length: 18 amino acids. CDR3 amino acids: CASSHSRGGASGTYEQYF. The CDR3 DNA is TGTGCCAGCAGCCATTCTCGAGGTGGGGCTAGCGGGACCTACGAGCAGTACTTC.

The gene calls are TRBV18 and TRBJ1-1; tentatively, D is TRBD1 (5 bases). Germline CDR1 KGHSH, CDR2 LQKENI. V was clipped by 3 bases and J by 3 bases, with 14 bases between them. CDR3 length equals 15 residues. The DNA of the CDR3 is TGTGCCAGCTCACCGATCGCCCAGGGTGACACTGAAGCTTTCTTT. Protein sequence: CASSPIAQGDTEAFF.

The rearrangement links TRBV7-8 to TRBJ2-7, with D perhaps TRBD2 (6 bases). Germline CDR1 reads SGHVS; CDR2 reads FQNEAQ. The CDR3 covers 14 residues. Deletions cut 6 bases from V and 3 bases from J, with 15 bases between. CDR3 amino acids: CASSQRETSYEQYF. CDR3 DNA sequence: TGTGCCAGCAGTCAACGGGAGACAAGCTACGAGCAGTACTTC. Using reference TRBV7-8 and TRBJ2-7 for the parts outside the CDR3, the full variable domain is GAGVSQSPRYKVAKRGQDVALRCDPISGHVSLFWYQQALGQGPEFLTYFQNEAQLDKSGLPSDRFFAERPEGSVSTLKIQRTQQEDSAVYLCASSQRETSYEQYFGPGTRLTVT.

The chain combines TRBV4-1 with TRBJ2-3, with TRBD1 matching over 10 bases. The CDR3 is 20 residues long. CDR1 and CDR2 from the germline V gene are MGHRA and YSYEKL. V dropped 3 bases and J dropped 3; count of bases not matched to a gene: 18. In DNA, the CDR3 is TGCGCCAGCAGCCACCTGGGACAGGGGAAGACGGTTGCTAAAACAGATACGCAGTATTTT. Translating it yields CASSHLGQGKTVAKTDTQYF.